This passage covers 7 T cell receptor beta chains from one sample sequenced in a study of T cells expressing NK-cell markers. TCRdb re-called the 5' RACE reads and catalogs CDR3 proteins one per entry, DNA excluded. The sample's table shows 90,000 to 130,000 distinct CDR3 sequences. Sequencing input: blood T cells: a sorted CD56 or NKG2C T cell subset, CD4+ or CD8+ T cells, or bulk PBMC T cells (not recorded which). The receptors come from a woman between 18 and 75 years old in good health.

This chain joins TRBV6-5 and TRBJ2-1. Germline-derived CDR1 and CDR2 are MNHEY and SVGAGI. The CDR3 runs 16 residues. CDR3 in amino acids: CASSYSAESTYNEQFF.

The J gene is TRBJ2-1, the V gene TRBV20-1. The CDR3 spans 14 residues. The germline gives CDR1 DFQATT, CDR2 SNEGSKA (reference sequence). CDR3 loop: CSVEVVLNYNEQFF.

The genes are TRBV28 and TRBJ1-1; TCRdb's assignment of TRBD1 cannot be checked, as there is no DNA. CDR1 is MDHEN and CDR2 is SYDVKM in the germline V gene. CDR3 length: 13 amino acids. The CDR3 reads CASSLFGHPEAFF.

The rearrangement uses TRBV20-1 and TRBJ2-7; TCRdb reports TRBD1, a call that lacks DNA to check it against. CDR1 and CDR2 from the germline V gene are DFQATT and SNEGSKA (reference sequence). This CDR3 contains 16 residues. The CDR3 here is CSARFVPDRGRGEQYF.

The V call is TRBV2, the J call TRBJ1-5. The CDR3 sequence is 13 residues long. Germline V gene sequence: CDR1 SNHLY, CDR2 FYNNEI. This CDR3 is CASTKYSNQPQHF.

The chain recombines TRBV19 with TRBJ1-1; TCRdb outputs TRBD1, but without DNA this stays unchecked. CDR3 length: 16 amino acids. Germline V CDR1 and CDR2: LNHDA, SQIVND (reference sequence). The CDR3 loop reads CASSILGTAMNTEAFF.

The J gene is TRBJ2-1, the V gene TRBV28; absent DNA, TCRdb's TRBD1 call cannot be checked. The CDR3 sequence is 17 residues long. Germline CDR1 and CDR2: MDHEN and SYDVKM. CDR3 sequence: CASSGGRTSGYYNEQFF.